This T cell receptor beta chain was documented in a study of molecular identifiers for immune sequencing clone quantification. The overall study: Naive CD8 cell RNA, from roughly 21,000 or 96,000 cells, was split five ways in replicates, with four sequenced. Study observations and caveats: Barcode sharing among identical TCR molecules could make large clones appear smaller.

This clonotype was found many times. What it binds is unknown. Libraries of bulk TCR were made by previously described methods (with listed TCR primers). Using its own MiXCR run on the PCR reads, TCRdb lists one record per CDR3 protein. The data hold over 300,000 distinct CDR3 sequences, with 24% observed a single time. Sequencing input: naive CD8+ T cells from blood, with Jurkat cell RNA spiked in. Stated subset: FACS-sorted CD8+CD4-CCR7+CD45RA+ naive T cells. The TCR originated in a human donor in good health. Some libraries in this study had Jurkat cell RNA spiked in.

The CDR3 loop is CASSSTSVPNKETQYF. CDR3 nucleotide sequence: TGTGCCAGCAGCTCGACTTCGGTGCCAAACAAAGAGACCCAGTACTTC. The chain uses TRBV5-5 and TRBJ2-5; D unclear. Trimming shortened V by 3 bases and J by 3 bases, and 18 bases separated the two germline ends. CDR3 length equals 16 residues. The germline gives CDR1 SGHKS, CDR2 YYEKEE (reference sequence).